Below are 18 T cell receptor beta chains sequenced from a single sample in a study of CD8+ T cells in alopecia areata. cDNA reverse transcribed from extracted RNA served as the sequencing template. Method: immunoSEQ multiplex PCR; TCRdb's copy keeps in-frame clones and lacks some. The data hold about 110,000 clones, with 58% observed a single time. The sample taken for sequencing was NKG2D-low CD8+ T cells sorted from blood. The source of these receptors is a human donor with alopecia areata.

The count of this clone is one. The V call is TRBV27, the J call TRBJ2-1; possible D gene TRBD2, 5 bases. Trimming stripped 3 bases from V and 4 bases from J, with 10 bases between. This CDR3 region has 14 residues. In germline, CDR1 is MNHEY, CDR2 SMNVEV (reference sequence). The CDR3 region has the DNA TGTGCCAGCAGTTTTTCAGCGGCGTACAATGAGCAGTTCTTC. Protein: CASSFSAAYNEQFF.

This chain links TRBV19 with TRBJ2-1, with 11 bases matching TRBD2. The CDR3 runs to 14 residues. The ends lost 9 bases at V and 9 bases at J; junction bases unmatched: 10. Germline V gene data show CDR1 as LNHDA and CDR2 as SQIVND (reference sequence). The CDR3 region is CASLAGGPGGEQFF. CDR3 nucleotides: TGTGCCAGCCTAGCGGGAGGTCCGGGAGGTGAGCAGTTCTTC.

The chain employs TRBV2 and TRBJ2-5; 9 nucleotides agree with TRBD1. The CDR3 totals 14 residues. CDR1 is SNHLY and CDR2 is FYNNEI in the germline V gene. J gave up 3 bases and V 7 bases, and 6 bases lay outside the gene matches. The CDR3 protein is CASIQRTGEETQYF. The CDR3 DNA is TGTGCCAGCATCCAACGGACAGGGGAAGAGACCCAGTACTTC. Combining the CDR3 with reference TRBV2 and TRBJ2-5 gives the whole variable domain EPEVTQTPSHQVTQMGQEVILRCVPISNHLYFYWYRQILGQKVEFLVSFYNNEISEKSEIFDDQFSVERPDGSNFTLKIRSTKLEDSAMYFCASIQRTGEETQYFGPGTRLLVL.

This clone was counted between two and nine times. The chain combines TRBV30 with TRBJ1-1, with unresolved D. The germline CDR1 and CDR2 sequences are GTSNPN and SVGIG (reference sequence). The V end lost 2 bases, the J end lost 0 bases, and 7 bases lay between the germline ends. The CDR3 is 13 amino acids. CDR3 in amino acids: CAWSYGMNTEAFF. CDR3 DNA sequence: TGTGCCTGGAGTTACGGGATGAACACTGAAGCTTTCTTT.

The V call is TRBV5-6, the J call TRBJ2-1; TRBD2 might be the D (6 bases). CDR1 SGHDT and CDR2 YYEEEE come from the germline V gene. The V end was cut by 4 bases, the J end by 4 bases, with 12 bases between. The CDR3 is 14 amino acids. CDR3 sequence reads: CASSAGRSYNEQFF. In DNA, the CDR3 is TGTGCCAGCAGCGCGGGACGGAGTTACAATGAGCAGTTCTTC.

This clone was recorded once. The chain joins TRBV28 to TRBJ2-1; 12 bases match TRBD2. This CDR3 has 16 amino acids. Germline V gene lookup returns CDR1 MDHEN and CDR2 SYDVKM. The V segment lost 3 bases and the J segment 7 bases; nucleotides outside the gene matches: 7. The CDR3, as DNA: TGTGCCAGCAGTTTCGGACTAGCGGGAATAATAAATGAGCAGTTCTTC. Its protein product is CASSFGLAGIINEQFF. The whole variable domain, filled in from reference TRBV28 and TRBJ2-1, reads DVKVTQSSRYLVKRTGEKVFLECVQDMDHENMFWYRQDPGLGLRLIYFSYDVKMKEKGDIPEGYSVSREKKERFSLILESASTNQTSMYLCASSFGLAGIINEQFFGPGTRLTVL.

The table lists this clone with a few counts. The CDR3 DNA sequence: TGCAGCGTTGAAGAGAGGTCCCGGGACAGGACCTCTGGGGCCAACGTCCTGACTTTC. Its protein product is CSVEERSRDRTSGANVLTF. The chain employs TRBV29-1 and TRBJ2-6; 8 bases align to TRBD1. CDR3 length: 19 residues. CDR1 SQVTM and CDR2 ANQGSEA come from the germline V gene. Germline trimming cut 0 bases from V and 0 bases from J; bases unmatched to any gene: 10.

The chain uses TRBV6-1 and TRBJ1-2, with TRBD1 as a possible D gene (5 bases). This CDR3 region has 16 residues. Germline V gene data show CDR1 as MNHNS and CDR2 as SASEGT. V was clipped by 0 bases and J by 7 bases, with 18 bases between them. The CDR3 protein is CASSEAILGQSTGYTF. CDR3 coding DNA: TGTGCCAGCAGTGAAGCGATCCTCGGACAATCCACTGGCTACACCTTC.

The chain uses TRBV9 and TRBJ2-6, with D perhaps TRBD1 (5 bases). The germline CDR1 and CDR2 sequences are SGDLS and YYNGEE. Between the trimmed V and J ends, which lost 4 bases and 8 bases, there was a span of 10 bases. CDR3 length: 13 residues. CDR3 in DNA: TGTGCCAGCAGCTTCAGGGATTCCAACGTCCTGACTTTC. Amino acid sequence: CASSFRDSNVLTF.

To note about this clone: The junction and the germline gene differ at one end; a read error may be behind it. V usage is TRBV7-7 and J usage is TRBJ2-1; TRBD2 aligns across 9 bases. The CDR3 runs to 17 residues. Germline V gene sequence: CDR1 SSHAT, CDR2 FNYEAQ (reference sequence). The CDR3 bases are TGTGCTAGCAGCTTATCCGGGACTAGCAGAAACTACAATGAGCAGTTCTTC. It specifies CASSLSGTSRNYNEQFF.

The chain uses TRBV14 and TRBJ2-7; D not certain. The ends were cut back, 1 base at V and 5 bases at J, with 12 bases in the middle. The length of the CDR3 is 14 residues. In germline, CDR1 is SGHDN, CDR2 FVKESK. In DNA form, the CDR3 reads TGTGCCAGCAGCCAAGTCGGGTTTGTCGACGAGCAGTACTTC. It yields the protein CASSQVGFVDEQYF.

This clone was counted between two and nine times. The V and J genes are TRBV27 and TRBJ2-3; no clear D. CDR1 and CDR2 (germline): MNHEY, SMNVEV (reference sequence). The CDR3 contains 17 residues. V was trimmed by 6 bases and J by 2 bases, leaving 21 bases between them. CDR3 residues: CASSQIPPRFPTDTQYF. CDR3 sequence (DNA): TGTGCCAGCAGCCAAATACCCCCGAGGTTCCCCACAGATACGCAGTATTTT.

The chain recombines TRBV28 with TRBJ2-5; D is unclear. The CDR3 runs 12 residues. The germline V gene encodes CDR1 MDHEN and CDR2 SYDVKM. Deletions cut 5 bases from V and 3 bases from J, with 7 bases between. The DNA for the CDR3 is TGTGCCAGCAGTCCGAGGAAAGAGACCCAGTACTTC. This gives the protein CASSPRKETQYF.

This clone was seen more than once but under ten times. V gene TRBV29-1 combines with J gene TRBJ2-3; 8 positions match TRBD1. Germline trimming cut 5 bases from V and 3 bases from J; bases unmatched to any gene: 7. Per the germline V gene, CDR1 is SQVTM and CDR2 is ANQGSEA. The CDR3 length is 14 residues. Written as DNA, the CDR3 is TGCAGCGTTCGGACAGGGATGGGGACAGATACGCAGTATTTT. This codes for CSVRTGMGTDTQYF.

This rearrangement joins TRBV27 to TRBJ1-1; no firm D call. This CDR3 contains 14 residues. With 6 bases removed from V and 6 bases from J, the gap between germline ends came to 17 bases. The germline CDR1 and CDR2 sequences are MNHEY and SMNVEV (reference sequence). This CDR3 is CASSTSSGESEAFF. As DNA, the CDR3 is TGTGCCAGCAGCACGAGTTCAGGTGAATCTGAAGCTTTCTTT.

The V and J genes are TRBV4-1 and TRBJ2-5; D remains unclear. The V gene lost 3 bases and the J gene lost 5 bases, with 10 bases spanning the gap. The CDR3 extends over 13 amino acids. The germline CDR1 and CDR2 sequences are MGHRA and YSYEKL. The CDR3 sequence: CASSHPIWETQYF. The CDR3 DNA sequence: TGCGCCAGCAGCCACCCAATTTGGGAGACCCAGTACTTC.

V and J are TRBV27 and TRBJ2-3; D possibly matches TRBD1 or TRBD2 (5 bases each). The CDR3 length is 12 residues. V lost 3 bases and J 8 bases, leaving 9 bases between the germline ends. Germline CDR1 MNHEY, CDR2 SMNVEV (reference sequence). This CDR3 is CASSFGAGTQYF. CDR3 coding DNA: TGTGCCAGCAGTTTTGGGGCGGGTACGCAGTATTTT.

In this sample, this clone turned up a few times. This chain connects TRBV27 to TRBJ2-3; D remains unclear. Germline values: CDR1 MNHEY, CDR2 SMNVEV (reference sequence). The CDR3 is 11 amino acids. V lost 2 bases to trimming and J lost 4 bases, with 1 base between them. The CDR3 region has the DNA TGTGCCAGCAGTTTAGCAGATACGCAGTATTTT. This translates into CASSLADTQYF.